Each of the 14 T cell receptor beta chains below was sequenced from the same sample in a study of T-cell memory formation after mild COVID-19. Using its own MiXCR run on the 5' RACE reads, TCRdb lists one record per CDR3 protein. This sample carries 300,000 to 350,000 distinct CDR3 sequences, approximately 13% of them seen once, and the ten largest clones take 22%. Sequencing was done on a sample of PBMCs or a T cell subset sorted from them (not recorded which). The receptor set was obtained from a man between 18 and 29 years old who had mild COVID-19 (a few samples of this study predate the infection). Cell type and time point are not known.

The chain joins TRBV20-1 to TRBJ1-2; no definite D call. There are 14 residues in the CDR3. Germline V lookup: CDR1 DFQATT, CDR2 SNEGSKA (reference sequence). Deletions cut 2 bases from V and 0 bases from J, with 10 bases between. The CDR3: CSARRSAANYGYTF. For the CDR3, the DNA is TGCAGTGCTAGAAGGTCCGCTGCTAACTATGGCTACACCTTC.

V usage is TRBV20-1 and J usage is TRBJ1-5; D might be TRBD1 (5 bases). Germline V gene sequence: CDR1 DFQATT, CDR2 SNEGSKA (reference sequence). V lost 3 bases, J lost 2 bases, and 11 bases lay in between. There are 14 residues in the CDR3. The CDR3 sequence: CSARRGNGNQPQHF. In DNA form, the CDR3 reads TGCAGTGCTAGGCGGGGGAACGGCAATCAGCCCCAGCATTTT.

This clonotype was detected a few times. The chain's CDR3 is CASSLGQAASEQYF. As DNA, the CDR3 is TGCGCCAGCAGCTTGGGGCAGGCCGCGAGTGAGCAGTACTTC. The chain recombines TRBV5-1 with TRBJ2-7; D gene uncertain. The CDR3 runs to 14 residues. V lost 0 bases, J lost 7 bases, and 14 bases lay in between. Germline CDR1 and CDR2: SGHRS and YFSETQ.

This clonotype has just a few counts. The chain links TRBV29-1 to TRBJ2-7, with D perhaps TRBD2 (5 bases). Germline V gene lookup returns CDR1 SQVTM and CDR2 ANQGSEA. This CDR3 spans 13 amino acids. V lost 4 bases and J 3 bases, leaving 13 bases between the germline ends. The CDR3 loop is CSVAADLDYEQYF. The CDR3 DNA is TGCAGCGTTGCTGCGGACTTAGACTACGAGCAGTACTTC.

This chain links TRBV5-1 with TRBJ2-3, with D possibly being TRBD1 (5 bases). The germline gives CDR1 SGHRS, CDR2 YFSETQ. Deletions cut 4 bases from V and 8 bases from J, with 20 bases between. The CDR3 spans 15 residues. CDR3 coding DNA: TGCGCCAGCAGCCCGGACCCCTCGTTTGGGGCTACGCAGTATTTT. It codes for CASSPDPSFGATQYF.

This clonotype was seen more than once but under ten times. The J gene is TRBJ2-5, the V gene TRBV29-1, with 8 bases matching TRBD1. The CDR3 totals 13 residues. The germline V gene has CDR1 SQVTM and CDR2 ANQGSEA. V shed 7 bases and J 2 bases; nucleotides not matched to a gene: 6. The DNA for the CDR3 is TGCAGCGCCCGCAGGGGGCTACAAGAGACCCAGTACTTC. It is translated as CSARRGLQETQYF.

The chain couples TRBV7-8 to TRBJ1-2, with D uncertain. Trimming took 0 bases from V and 7 from J, leaving 18 bases between them. The germline CDR1 and CDR2 sequences are SGHVS and FQNEAQ. There are 16 residues in the CDR3. The CDR3 DNA is TGTGCCAGCAGCTTAGCGCCCCTAGGGCCGGGTGGTGGCTACACCTTC. Its translation: CASSLAPLGPGGGYTF.

This clonotype was counted a few times. The chain links TRBV10-3 to TRBJ1-6; TRBD1 agrees at 7 bases. Germline trimming cut 4 bases from V and 10 bases from J; bases unmatched to any gene: 10. Germline V CDR1 and CDR2: ENHRY, SYGVKD. CDR3 length: 15 amino acids. The CDR3 coding sequence is TGTGCCATCAGTGCAAACAGGGGAAGCAGGTCACCCCTCCACTTT. It specifies CAISANRGSRSPLHF.

The J gene is TRBJ2-1, the V gene TRBV9, with 7 bases lining up with TRBD1. The V segment lost 0 bases and the J segment 5 bases; nucleotides outside the gene matches: 8. Germline CDR1 SGDLS, CDR2 YYNGEE. The CDR3 consists of 16 residues. The CDR3 nucleotides read TGTGCCAGCAGCGTAGAAGCAGGTCAGGGGGACAATGAGCAGTTCTTC. Its protein product is CASSVEAGQGDNEQFF.

The sample holds many counts of this clonotype. The chain joins TRBV11-2 to TRBJ2-1; D call uncertain. This CDR3 contains 14 residues. CDR1 is SGHAT, CDR2 FQNNGV, per germline. Trimming shortened V by 5 bases and J by 2 bases, and 10 bases separated the two germline ends. In nucleotides, the CDR3 is TGTGCCAGCAGCCCTCTGAATACCTACAATGAGCAGTTCTTC. Its translation is CASSPLNTYNEQFF.

The J gene is TRBJ2-6, the V gene TRBV7-3, with 9 bases lining up with TRBD1. CDR1 is SGHTA and CDR2 is FQGTGA in the germline V gene. Trimming took 5 bases from V and 0 from J; bases not matched to a gene: 5. The CDR3 covers 17 residues. DNA for the CDR3: TGTGCCAGCAGCCCCAGGACAGGGGACTCTGGGGCCAACGTCCTGACTTTC. Translating gives CASSPRTGDSGANVLTF.

There are a few counts of this clonotype. The J gene is TRBJ2-1, the V gene TRBV10-2; 7 bases map to TRBD1. Germline V CDR1 and CDR2: WSHSY, SAAADI. V lost 2 bases to trimming and J lost 6 bases; unmatched junction nucleotides: 7. This CDR3 is 15 amino acids long. The CDR3 loop is CASSEVQGVRNEQFF. The DNA for the CDR3 is TGCGCCAGCAGTGAGGTCCAGGGGGTCCGCAATGAGCAGTTCTTC.

V and J are TRBV5-1 and TRBJ2-5, with D possibly being TRBD1 or TRBD2 (6 bases each). Between the trimmed V and J ends, which lost 4 bases and 5 bases, there was a span of 18 bases. CDR1 is SGHRS and CDR2 is YFSETQ in the germline V gene. The CDR3 contains 15 residues. In DNA, the CDR3 is TGCGCCAGCAGCCTGGAACCCAGAGGGGGGGAGACCCAGTACTTC. Residues: CASSLEPRGGETQYF.

Only a few counts were recorded for this clonotype. The CDR3 loop reads CASSARLAGPTDTQYF. The CDR3 coding sequence is TGTGCCAGCAGCGCACGACTAGCGGGACCGACAGATACGCAGTATTTT. The chain has TRBV7-2 and TRBJ2-3, with 11 bases matching TRBD2. CDR1 and CDR2 (germline): SGHTA, FQGNSA. The ends lost 5 bases at V and 3 bases at J; junction bases unmatched: 7. The length of the CDR3 is 16 residues.